This T cell receptor (beta chain) originates from a study of blood T cells in healthy people across ages. Study information: The capture of about one barcoded beta molecule per two T cells was achieved by template switching.

Every donor provided around 9.5 milliliters of peripheral blood. Primed by a sample-barcoded 5' primer and a J-beta primer mix, a second PCR proceeded for about 6 to 12 cycles. TCRdb reanalysed the 5' RACE reads using MiXCR and keeps one entry per CDR3 protein. The sample yields around 710,000 distinct CDR3 sequences, 35% to 45% seen once. The receptor was derived from an older woman in good health. Sequenced input: blood.

CDR3 DNA: TGCAGTGCTAGAGGGACCCACACCGGGGAGCTGTTTTTT. Protein: CSARGTHTGELFF. The V gene is TRBV20-1, the J gene TRBJ2-2, with D uncertain. Trimming removed 1 base from V and 3 bases from J, with 6 bases in between. This CDR3 spans 13 amino acids. The germline V gene encodes CDR1 DFQATT and CDR2 SNEGSKA (reference sequence).